Listed here are 17 T cell receptor beta chains from one sample, sequenced in a study of T cell clones after liver transplantation. Repertoires were generated with immunoSEQ multiplex PCR, while TCRdb's copy carries only in-frame clones and drops some. The data show 49,000 or so clones, with about 69% seen just once and over 9.5% held by the top ten. The sequences come from CD4+ T cells from blood, collected 54 months after liver transplant. The source is a human patient who received a liver transplant. A share of the T cells may be of graft donor origin.

V and J are TRBV9 and TRBJ2-6; 7 nucleotides agree with TRBD1. Germline CDR1 is SGDLS and CDR2 is YYNGEE. The CDR3 extends over 16 amino acids. V trimming: 4 bases; J trimming: 0 bases; junction bases outside the gene matches: 4. The CDR3 sequence: CASSRTGVSGANVLTF. In nucleotides, the CDR3 is TGTGCCAGCAGCCGGACAGGCGTCTCTGGGGCCAACGTCCTGACTTTC.

This chain links TRBV7-9 with TRBJ2-5, with 7 bases matching TRBD1. This CDR3 has 14 amino acids. Germline assignment: CDR1 SEHNR and CDR2 FQNEAQ (reference sequence). With V trimmed by 4 bases and J by 2 bases, 4 bases remained unmatched. The CDR3 is CASSSGQAQETQYF. DNA of the CDR3: TGTGCCAGCAGCTCAGGACAGGCTCAAGAGACCCAGTACTTC. The whole variable domain, filled in from reference TRBV7-9 and TRBJ2-5, reads DTGVSQNPRHKITKRGQNVTFRCDPISEHNRLYWYRQTLGQGPEFLTYFQNEAQLEKSRLLSDRFSAERPKGSFSTLEIQRTEQGDSAMYLCASSSGQAQETQYFGPGTRLLVL.

This clone has just one count. V is TRBV6-5 and J is TRBJ1-2; TRBD1 might be the D (5 bases). CDR3 length: 15 amino acids. V was cut by 1 base and J by 7 bases, with 16 bases left in between. Germline V gene lookup returns CDR1 MNHEY and CDR2 SVGAGI. DNA of the CDR3: TGTGCCAGCAGTTACTTTGGGACTCGGCCTACTGGCTACACCTTC. Protein sequence: CASSYFGTRPTGYTF.

J is TRBJ1-1 and V is TRBV28, with D possibly matching TRBD1 (5 bases). Germline CDR1 is MDHEN and CDR2 is SYDVKM. The CDR3 is 15 amino acids. The germline V and J ends were trimmed by 7 bases and 1 base, with 16 bases remaining between them. CDR3 loop: CASILRSGGNTEAFF. The CDR3 nucleotides read TGTGCCAGCATCCTACGCAGTGGGGGGAACACTGAAGCTTTCTTT.

The rearrangement uses TRBV6-5 and TRBJ1-6, with 8 bases identical to TRBD1. This CDR3 has 15 residues. V lost 7 bases and J lost 5; bases outside the gene matches: 7. Germline CDR1 reads MNHEY; CDR2 reads SVGAGI. The CDR3 reads CASTTGVNHNSPLHF. CDR3 sequence (DNA): TGTGCCAGCACGACAGGGGTAAACCATAATTCACCCCTCCACTTT.

The chain joins TRBV20-1 to TRBJ2-3; D is unresolved. V lost 7 bases and J 2 bases, leaving 7 bases between the germline ends. The germline V gene has CDR1 DFQATT and CDR2 SNEGSKA (reference sequence). This CDR3 comprises 11 residues. The CDR3 region has the DNA TGCAGTGTTAGCTTCACAGATACGCAGTATTTT. This encodes CSVSFTDTQYF.

This rearrangement joins TRBV27 to TRBJ1-6; weak D call: TRBD1 (6 bases). Trimming took off 5 bases at V and 7 bases at J, with 15 bases between the two ends. The CDR3 totals 15 residues. Germline V CDR1 and CDR2: MNHEY, SMNVEV (reference sequence). As DNA, the CDR3 is TGTGCCAGCAGTACACGAGGGGGTAACAATTCACCCCTCCACTTT. This gives the protein CASSTRGGNNSPLHF.

The rearrangement links TRBV7-2 to TRBJ2-7; 10 nucleotides line up with TRBD2. CDR3 length equals 14 residues. The trim removed 1 base at V and 6 bases at J, leaving 3 bases unmatched. Germline V gene sequence: CDR1 SGHTA, CDR2 FQGNSA. The CDR3 region is CASSLVQRGGEQYF. DNA for the CDR3: TGTGCCAGCAGCTTAGTCCAGCGGGGGGGCGAGCAGTACTTC.

CDR3 DNA sequence: TGTGCCAGCAGCCCGGACAGGGCTGGAAGCACTGAAGCTTTCTTT. It translates to CASSPDRAGSTEAFF. The chain couples TRBV5-6 to TRBJ1-1; 8 positions agree with TRBD1. Germline values: CDR1 SGHDT, CDR2 YYEEEE. The CDR3 contains 15 residues. The V gene end was trimmed by 4 bases and the J gene end by 4 bases; junction bases not matched to a gene: 9.

The J gene is TRBJ2-2, the V gene TRBV6-6; tentative D call: TRBD1 (6 bases). The CDR3 totals 16 residues. Between the trimmed V and J ends, which lost 2 bases and 7 bases, there was a span of 17 bases. Germline CDR1 is MNHNY and CDR2 is SVGAGI (reference sequence). Here the CDR3 reads CASSYPIQGRGGELFF. CDR3 bases: TGTGCCAGCAGTTACCCTATACAGGGACGGGGCGGGGAGCTGTTTTTT.

This clone was observed a few times. The rearrangement links TRBV28 to TRBJ2-1; D is tentatively TRBD1 or TRBD2 (5 bases each). This CDR3 comprises 15 residues. The ends were cut back, 4 bases at V and 7 bases at J, with 17 bases in the middle. CDR1 is MDHEN, CDR2 SYDVKM, per germline. CDR3 bases: TGTGCCAGCAGTTCCGGACAACCGGGGATGAATGAGCAGTTCTTC. Translating it yields CASSSGQPGMNEQFF.

This clone was seen a few times. The chain combines TRBV5-1 with TRBJ1-2, with D tentatively TRBD1 (6 bases). Germline CDR1 is SGHRS and CDR2 is YFSETQ. V lost 3 bases, J lost 0 bases, and 18 bases lay in between. The CDR3 consists of 17 residues. CDR3 in amino acids: CASSSSPQGTTNYGYTF. DNA for the CDR3: TGCGCCAGCAGCTCTTCCCCACAGGGAACAACTAACTATGGCTACACCTTC.

The rearrangement links TRBV5-1 to TRBJ1-4; TRBD1 is a possible D gene (6 bases). Germline values: CDR1 SGHRS, CDR2 YFSETQ. V was trimmed by 0 bases and J by 4 bases, leaving 13 bases between them. CDR3 length: 16 amino acids. DNA of the CDR3: TGCGCCAGCAGCTTGGCCATAGGACAGTATAATGAAAAACTGTTTTTT. Translation gives CASSLAIGQYNEKLFF.

This clone has a handful of counts. This chain links TRBV15 with TRBJ2-6; D might be TRBD1 (6 bases). With 8 bases removed from V and 2 bases from J, the gap between germline ends came to 19 bases. The CDR3 covers 17 residues. Germline values: CDR1 LNHNV, CDR2 YYDKDF (reference sequence). The CDR3 DNA reads TGTGCCACCGGTGCCCTAAGACAGGTACCTGGGGCCAACGTCCTGACTTTC. Translated: CATGALRQVPGANVLTF.

This rearrangement joins TRBV7-8 to TRBJ1-2; D is unclear. The germline V gene has CDR1 SGHVS and CDR2 FQNEAQ. V was trimmed by 1 base and J by 2 bases, leaving 8 bases between them. The CDR3 covers 14 residues. CDR3 protein: CASSLGGLNYGYTF. In DNA form, the CDR3 reads TGTGCCAGCAGCTTAGGAGGTTTGAACTATGGCTACACCTTC.

This chain uses TRBV28 with TRBJ1-2; D perhaps matches TRBD1 (5 bases). CDR3 length: 13 residues. Germline V gives CDR1 MDHEN, CDR2 SYDVKM. V lost 2 bases and J lost 8, with 12 bases in between. The CDR3 reads CASSLGDRGGYTF. In DNA, the CDR3 is TGTGCCAGCAGTTTAGGGGACCGAGGGGGCTACACCTTC.

This clone was recorded once. The CDR3 bases are TGTGCCAGCAGCTTAGTCAGAGGGCTGCAAGAGACCCAGTACTTC. Translated, it gives CASSLVRGLQETQYF. This rearrangement joins TRBV7-2 to TRBJ2-5; D may be TRBD2 (5 bases). Trimming took off 1 base at V and 2 bases at J, with 11 bases between the two ends. CDR3 size: 15 residues. Per germline, CDR1 SGHTA and CDR2 FQGNSA.